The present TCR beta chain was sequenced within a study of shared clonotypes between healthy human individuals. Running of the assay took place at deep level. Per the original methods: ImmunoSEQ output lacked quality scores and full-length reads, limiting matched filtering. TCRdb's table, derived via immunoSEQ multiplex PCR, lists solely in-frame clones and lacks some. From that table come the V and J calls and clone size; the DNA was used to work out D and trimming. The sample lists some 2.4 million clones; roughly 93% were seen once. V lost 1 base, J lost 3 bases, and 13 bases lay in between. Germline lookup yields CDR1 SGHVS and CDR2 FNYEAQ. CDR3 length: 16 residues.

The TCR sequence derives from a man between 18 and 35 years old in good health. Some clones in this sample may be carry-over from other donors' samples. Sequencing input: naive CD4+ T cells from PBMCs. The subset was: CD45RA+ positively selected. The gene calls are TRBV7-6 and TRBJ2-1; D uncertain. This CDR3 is CASSLVSAPIYNEQFF. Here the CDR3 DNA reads TGTGCCAGCAGCTTAGTTTCGGCGCCGATCTACAATGAGCAGTTCTTC.